The clone carrying this T cell receptor (beta chain) was recorded only once. In the study's own analysis: Estimates of nucleated cell counts were drawn from the amplification of reference gene primers. The table came from immunoSEQ multiplex PCR; TCRdb's copy has only in-frame clones and leaves some out. V and J calls plus clone size are reproduced from that table; the DNA served to infer D and trimming. Among more than 150,000 clones listed, about 80% were seen once. This sample was taken from a study of blood T cell repertoires in COVID-19. Study background: Both acute and convalescent COVID-19 samples were obtained from the United States, Italy and Spain.

With 5 bases removed from V and 2 bases from J, the gap between germline ends came to 10 bases. The CDR3 is 13 residues long. The germline V gene encodes CDR1 SGHTA and CDR2 FQGNSA. The sequence was collected from a man aged 30 to 39 with active or convalescent COVID-19. This chain joins TRBV7-2 and TRBJ2-7, with D perhaps matching TRBD2 (6 bases). The sample comprised peripheral blood. DNA of the CDR3: TGTGCCAGCAGCCGGGACTTTCCCTACGAGCAGTACTTC. Encoded protein: CASSRDFPYEQYF.